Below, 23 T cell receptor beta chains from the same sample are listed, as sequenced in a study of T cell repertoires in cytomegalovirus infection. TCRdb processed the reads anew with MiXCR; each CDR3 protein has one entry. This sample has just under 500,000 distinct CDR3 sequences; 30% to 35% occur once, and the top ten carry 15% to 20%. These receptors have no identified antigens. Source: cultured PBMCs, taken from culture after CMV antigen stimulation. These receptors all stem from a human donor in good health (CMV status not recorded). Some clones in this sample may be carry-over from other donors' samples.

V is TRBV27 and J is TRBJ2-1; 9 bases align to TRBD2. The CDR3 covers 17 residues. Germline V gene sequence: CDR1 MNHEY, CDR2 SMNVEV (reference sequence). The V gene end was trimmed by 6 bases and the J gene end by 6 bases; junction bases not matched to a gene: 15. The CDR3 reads CASSPRRGGRALNEQFF. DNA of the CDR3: TGTGCCAGCAGCCCCCGGCGTGGCGGGAGGGCCCTCAATGAGCAGTTCTTC.

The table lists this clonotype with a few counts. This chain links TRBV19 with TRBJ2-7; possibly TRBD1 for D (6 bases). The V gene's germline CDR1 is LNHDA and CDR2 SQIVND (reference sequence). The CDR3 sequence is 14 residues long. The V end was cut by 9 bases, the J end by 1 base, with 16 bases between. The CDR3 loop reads CASQDSYLSYEQYF. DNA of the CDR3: TGTGCCAGCCAGGACAGCTACCTATCCTACGAGCAGTACTTC.

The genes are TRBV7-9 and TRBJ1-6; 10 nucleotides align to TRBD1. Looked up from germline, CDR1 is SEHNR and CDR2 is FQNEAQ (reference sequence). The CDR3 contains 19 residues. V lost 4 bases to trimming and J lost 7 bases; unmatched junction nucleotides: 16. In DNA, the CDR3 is TGTGCCAGCAGCTCCAATAGGGGACAGGGGCACAGCTCCAATTCACCCCTCCACTTT. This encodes CASSSNRGQGHSSNSPLHF.

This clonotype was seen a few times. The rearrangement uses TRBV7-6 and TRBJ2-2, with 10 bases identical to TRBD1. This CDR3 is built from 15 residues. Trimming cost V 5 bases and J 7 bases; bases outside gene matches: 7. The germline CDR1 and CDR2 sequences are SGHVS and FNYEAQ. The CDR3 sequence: CASSPRQGAGGELFF. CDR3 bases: TGTGCCAGCAGCCCTCGACAGGGGGCCGGCGGGGAGCTGTTTTTT.

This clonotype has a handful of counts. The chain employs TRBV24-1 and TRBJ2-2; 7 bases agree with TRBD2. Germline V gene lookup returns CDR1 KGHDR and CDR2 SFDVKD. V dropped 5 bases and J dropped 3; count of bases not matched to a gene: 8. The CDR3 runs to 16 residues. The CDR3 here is CATSASGTTYTGELFF. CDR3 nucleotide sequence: TGTGCCACCAGTGCTTCAGGGACTACTTACACCGGGGAGCTGTTTTTT.

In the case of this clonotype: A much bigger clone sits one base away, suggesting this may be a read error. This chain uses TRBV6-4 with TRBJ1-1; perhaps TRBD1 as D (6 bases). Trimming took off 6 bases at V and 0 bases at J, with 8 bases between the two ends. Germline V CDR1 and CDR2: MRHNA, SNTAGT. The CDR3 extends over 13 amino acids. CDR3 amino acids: CASRQGMNTEAFF. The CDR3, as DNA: TGTGCCAGCAGGCAGGGGATGAACACTGAAGCTTTCTTT.

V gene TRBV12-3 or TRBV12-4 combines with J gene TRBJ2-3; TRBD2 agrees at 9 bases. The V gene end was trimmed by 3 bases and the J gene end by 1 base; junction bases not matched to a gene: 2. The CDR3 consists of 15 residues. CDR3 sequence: CASSFRTSGTDTQYF. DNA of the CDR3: TGTGCCAGCAGTTTTCGGACTAGCGGCACAGATACGCAGTATTTT.

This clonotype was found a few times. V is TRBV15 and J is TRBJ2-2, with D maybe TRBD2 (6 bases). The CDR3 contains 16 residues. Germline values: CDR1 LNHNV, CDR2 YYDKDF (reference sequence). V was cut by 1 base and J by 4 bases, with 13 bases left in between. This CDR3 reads CATSRGGGVGTGELFF. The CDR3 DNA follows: TGTGCCACCAGCAGAGGAGGAGGGGTGGGCACCGGGGAGCTGTTTTTT.

This CDR3 reads CSALPQGTKNIQYF. In DNA, the CDR3 is TGCAGCGCCCTACCACAGGGTACCAAAAACATTCAGTACTTC. The chain links TRBV29-1 to TRBJ2-4; the D gene is possibly TRBD1 (6 bases). Germline V gives CDR1 SQVTM, CDR2 ANQGSEA. Trimming shortened V by 7 bases and J by 2 bases, and 15 bases separated the two germline ends. This CDR3 has 14 residues.

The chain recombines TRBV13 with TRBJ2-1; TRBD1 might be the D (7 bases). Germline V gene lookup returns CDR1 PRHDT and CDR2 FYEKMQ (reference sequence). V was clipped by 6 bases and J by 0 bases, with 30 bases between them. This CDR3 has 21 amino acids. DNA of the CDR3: TGTGCCAGCAGTCCTATACAGGGGTCCGCCCCGGACTACAGCTCCTACAATGAGCAGTTCTTC. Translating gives CASSPIQGSAPDYSSYNEQFF.

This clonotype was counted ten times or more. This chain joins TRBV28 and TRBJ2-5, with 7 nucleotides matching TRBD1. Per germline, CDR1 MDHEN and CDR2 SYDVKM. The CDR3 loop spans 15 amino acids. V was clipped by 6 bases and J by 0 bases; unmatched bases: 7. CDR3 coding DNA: TGTGCCAGCAGCTCGACAGGGAGTCACCAAGAGACCCAGTACTTC. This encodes CASSSTGSHQETQYF.

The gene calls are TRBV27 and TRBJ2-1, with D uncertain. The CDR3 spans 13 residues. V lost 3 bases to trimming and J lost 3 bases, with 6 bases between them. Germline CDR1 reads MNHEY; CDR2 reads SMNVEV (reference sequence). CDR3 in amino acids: CASSFQDYNEQFF. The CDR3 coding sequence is TGTGCCAGCAGTTTTCAGGACTACAATGAGCAGTTCTTC.

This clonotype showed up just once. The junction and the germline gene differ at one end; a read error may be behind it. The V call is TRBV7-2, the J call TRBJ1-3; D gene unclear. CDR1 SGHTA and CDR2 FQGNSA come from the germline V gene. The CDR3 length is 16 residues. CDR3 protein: CASSLNSRSSGNTIYF. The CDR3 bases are TGCGCCAGCAGCTTGAACTCAAGAAGCTCTGGAAACACCATATATTTT. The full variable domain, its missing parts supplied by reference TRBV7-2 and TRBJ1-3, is GAGVSQSPSNKVTEKGKDVELRCDPISGHTALYWYRQSLGQGLEFLIYFQGNSAPDKSGLPSDRFSAERTGGSVSTLTIQRTQQEDSAVYLCASSLNSRSSGNTIYFGEGSWLTVV.

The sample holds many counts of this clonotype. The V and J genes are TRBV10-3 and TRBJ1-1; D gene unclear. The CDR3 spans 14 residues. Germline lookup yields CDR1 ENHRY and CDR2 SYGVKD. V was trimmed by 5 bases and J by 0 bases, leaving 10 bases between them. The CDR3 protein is CAISSLGLNTEAFF. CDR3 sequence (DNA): TGTGCCATCAGTTCTCTAGGACTGAACACTGAAGCTTTCTTT.

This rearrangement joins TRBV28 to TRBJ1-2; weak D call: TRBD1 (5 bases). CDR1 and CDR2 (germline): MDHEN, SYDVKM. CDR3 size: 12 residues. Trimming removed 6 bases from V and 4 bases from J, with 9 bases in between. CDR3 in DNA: TGTGCCAGCAGGCAGGGCAGCTATGGCTACACCTTC. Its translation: CASRQGSYGYTF.

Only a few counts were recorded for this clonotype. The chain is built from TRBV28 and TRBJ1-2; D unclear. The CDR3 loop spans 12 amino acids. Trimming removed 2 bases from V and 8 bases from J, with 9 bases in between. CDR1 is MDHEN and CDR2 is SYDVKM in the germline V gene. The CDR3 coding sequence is TGTGCCAGCAGTTTAATACGGGAGGGCTACACCTTC. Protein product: CASSLIREGYTF.

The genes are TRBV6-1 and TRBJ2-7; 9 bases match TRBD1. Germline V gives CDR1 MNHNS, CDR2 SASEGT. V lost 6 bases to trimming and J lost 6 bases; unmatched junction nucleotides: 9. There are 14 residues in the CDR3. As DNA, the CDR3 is TGTGCCAGCAGGGGCCTTACAGGGGGCGGCGAGCAGTACTTC. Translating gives CASRGLTGGGEQYF.

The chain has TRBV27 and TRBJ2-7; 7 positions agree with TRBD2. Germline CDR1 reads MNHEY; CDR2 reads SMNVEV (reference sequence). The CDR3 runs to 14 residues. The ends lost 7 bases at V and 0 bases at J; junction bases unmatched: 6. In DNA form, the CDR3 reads TGTGCCAGCATTCCTCGCGGGGGCTCCTACGAGCAGTACTTC. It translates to CASIPRGGSYEQYF.

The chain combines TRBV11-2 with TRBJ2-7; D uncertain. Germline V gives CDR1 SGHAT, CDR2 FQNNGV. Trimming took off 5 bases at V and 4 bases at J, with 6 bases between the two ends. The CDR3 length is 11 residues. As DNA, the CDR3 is TGTGCCAGCAGCCGAACTTACGAGCAGTACTTC. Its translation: CASSRTYEQYF.

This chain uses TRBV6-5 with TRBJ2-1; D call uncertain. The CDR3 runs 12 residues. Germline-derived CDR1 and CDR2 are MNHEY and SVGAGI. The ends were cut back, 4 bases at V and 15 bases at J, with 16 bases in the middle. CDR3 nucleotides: TGTGCCAGCAGTTCCGACATGGTCGGGCGGTTCTTC. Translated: CASSSDMVGRFF.

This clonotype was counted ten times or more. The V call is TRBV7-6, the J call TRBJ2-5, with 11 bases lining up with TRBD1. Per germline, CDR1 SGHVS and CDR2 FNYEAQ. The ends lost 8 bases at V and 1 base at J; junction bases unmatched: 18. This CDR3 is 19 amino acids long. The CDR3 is CASRKDGRGQGAVQETQYF. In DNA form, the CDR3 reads TGTGCCAGCCGAAAAGACGGGCGTGGACAGGGGGCAGTCCAAGAGACCCAGTACTTC.

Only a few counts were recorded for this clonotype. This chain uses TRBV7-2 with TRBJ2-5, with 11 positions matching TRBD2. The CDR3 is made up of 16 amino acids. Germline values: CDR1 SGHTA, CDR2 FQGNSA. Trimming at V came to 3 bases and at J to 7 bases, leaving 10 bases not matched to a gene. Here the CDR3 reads CASSLGSGRAEGTQYF. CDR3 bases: TGTGCCAGCAGCTTGGGTAGCGGGAGGGCTGAGGGGACCCAGTACTTC.

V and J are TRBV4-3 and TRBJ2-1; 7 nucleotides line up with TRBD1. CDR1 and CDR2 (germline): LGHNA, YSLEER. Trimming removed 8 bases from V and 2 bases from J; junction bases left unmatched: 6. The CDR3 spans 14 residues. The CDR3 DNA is TGCGCCAGCTCCAGGGACAGAACCTACAATGAGCAGTTCTTC. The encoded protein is CASSRDRTYNEQFF.